Reported below is one T cell receptor beta chain. In its sample, this clone was seen a few times. What this receptor recognizes is not known. Base-call qualities are not available, and no considerably larger clone is one nucleotide away. The data stem from a study of cytomegalovirus exposure and HLA in healthy donors (dated by TCRdb to between 2016 and 2019). Context from the whole study: An earlier analysis of some 600 of the donors reported 276 Gb of sequence data and 95 million to 140 million unique TCR beta sequences obtained from around 190 million T cells. An early release that covered about 600 HLA-typed donors contained approximately 300 gigabases of sequencing data and about 93 million unique TCR sequences. The T cell repertoires of several hundred subjects were profiled by immunosequencing and related to cytomegalovirus serostatus. An earlier analysis of around 540 of the donors applied high-throughput TCR beta sequencing to assess whether each TCR beta V gene segment acted as functional or pseudogenic. Typing coverage differed by locus: A, B, C, DRB1 and DQB1 were typed in roughly 620-630 donors, DQA1 in 522, DPA1 in around 600, and DPB1 in 450 to 480. The genetic ancestry cluster associated with self-reported Caucasian donors included 70% to 85% of the roughly 400 genotyped donors. Rather than drawing on any new phenotypic data, the later analysis identified candidate immune exposures from TCR beta sequences and the way those sequences occurred across donors. About five DR-DQ haplotypes were handled as single units for association and clustering because linkage in the cohort was strong. The aim of the study was to test whether cataloging public T cell receptors could identify signatures of past pathogen exposure. Class I and class II HLA loci were covered by the typing at four-digit resolution. To predict cytomegalovirus infection status, the study combined high-throughput TCR immunosequencing, statistical association of individual TCRs with disease status, and machine learning. In a later analysis, previously published TCR beta repertoires from roughly 710 donors were re-analyzed and high-resolution HLA genotyping was added so that TCR occurrence patterns could be studied. A separate validation cohort of over a hundred different subjects was used in addition to the approximately 640-subject first cohort. Every discovery cohort repertoire had been produced on one sequencing platform. On average, roughly 250,000 unique TCR beta nucleotide sequences were sequenced per donor among about 400 genotyped donors of the cohort, with about 19% of those sequences being non-productive. A later genetic analysis took genome-wide SNP genotypes for about 55% of the 666 donors and used that subset as a discovery cohort. Donor age, sex, ethnicity and CMV serostatus were collected together with the repertoire data.

Broader findings and caveats from the paper: In a later analysis, most CMV-associated TCR beta chains were found to appear HLA-restricted, with HLA associations seemingly driven largely by CMV exposure. A further reported finding was that TCR beta sequences accurately predicted the HLA-A and HLA-B alleles for most subjects in the first cohort. Sequencing depth was assumed to be roughly uniform across donors in the presence/absence analyses, though that assumption may not hold. The study gave a list of about 160 TCR beta chains associated with cytomegalovirus. It was suggested by the authors that the approach could potentially be generalized to other disease states and immunological phenotypes. The 87-base-pair reads could not distinguish some IMGT-functional V segments, including TRBV6-2 and TRBV6-3, so those segments were excluded. A later analysis reported that several top co-occurrence clusters appeared linked to parvovirus B19, influenza, CMV and Epstein-Barr virus. In a later analysis, TCR association rates were found to vary across HLA loci, with the most associated TCRs seen for DRB1 alleles and the fewest for HLA-C alleles. Because some donors lacked HLA typing at each locus, the association tests relied only on the typed subset. The only immune exposure information available for the cohort was CMV serostatus. Specific HLA alleles were associated with some 15,000 TCR beta sequences at a false discovery rate of 0.05 in a later analysis. Three of the identified cytomegalovirus-associated TCR beta chains were confirmed in vitro to be specific for cytomegalovirus antigens. In an earlier analysis of roughly 560 of the donors, most TCR beta V segments were observed in productive rearrangements about 90% or about 30% of the time, broadly matching IMGT annotations. Linkage disequilibrium might explain the correlated functional status among segregating V segments, but an unknown experimental factor could not be excluded. Seventeen rarely observed V segments, including chromosome 9 orphons, were excluded from the earlier analysis of just under 600 of the donors because counts were too low. A later genetic analysis reported fewer N-insertions in productive TCRs among donors in an Asian-associated ancestry cluster than the roughly 620-donor mean. A cluster of highly shared sequence variants was judged likely to represent a technical artifact of the sequencing pipeline. When HLA alleles, especially DR and DQ, strongly co-occurred, TCR associations were difficult to assign to individual alleles. The classifier was reported to diagnose cytomegalovirus status with high specificity and sensitivity in both the original and validation cohorts. Only TCR beta chains were sequenced in this cohort, and the absence of alpha or paired-chain data limited detectable features. While some public TCRs were present in many individuals, most TCR sequences turned up only very rarely across donors. Compared with equally common non-associated chains, HLA-associated TCR beta chains in a later analysis were more clonally expanded and had lower generation probabilities. An association between a missense DCLRE1C variant and V-gene and J-gene trimming of TCR beta chains was found in a later genetic analysis and replicated in an independent cohort.

The CDR3 spans 12 residues, from the cysteine through the phenylalanine. Only the CDR3 region is kept as DNA, spanning 36 bases read in frame from base 1. V loses 6 bases of germline sequence and J loses 5 bases, and the interval between the two ends is 8 bases. From the germline V gene (reference sequence), CDR1 is SEHNR and CDR2 is FQNEAQ. Library construction relied on the immunoSEQ multiplex PCR assay. A mixture of 60 forward primers for TCR Vbeta segments and 13 reverse primers for TCR Jbeta segments was used in the multiplex PCR. The CDR3 region of rearranged TCR beta genes was amplified from genomic DNA with a multiplex PCR assay. The Illumina HiSeq System was used to sequence the amplified TCR beta libraries as 87-base-pair reads. The source study handled its data this way. A later analysis counted about 76 million unique TCR beta chains across the 500 to 850 repertoires, and 9 million to 14 million of these chains were shared by at least two donors. A nearest-neighbor algorithm error-corrected the raw reads and collapsed the reads into unique sequences, merging closely related sequences to remove PCR and sequencing errors. Alignment of CDR3 sequences to IMGT reference sequences was used to assign V, D and J gene segments. For a sequence to be retained, a match of at least six nucleotides to both a V gene segment and a J gene segment was required. A rearrangement was called productive if the CDR3 had no stop codons and remained in frame with V and J, and every other rearrangement was called non-productive. CDR3 was defined by IMGT convention, running from the second conserved V-encoded cysteine to the conserved J-encoded phenylalanine. The earlier analysis of fewer than 700 of the donors excluded sequences that lacked an unambiguous match to a single V gene segment. An earlier analysis of 587 of the donors classified V segments as functional when productive rearrangements were above 56.7% and as segregating when the standard deviation between donors was above 5%. A statistical classification framework was built for diagnosing cytomegalovirus status from the catalog of TCR beta chain sequences. In a later analysis, V and J genes were assigned by comparing TCR nucleotide sequences against IMGT/GENE-DB human TR gene sequences. In a later analysis, CDR3 sequences and most-parsimonious VDJ recombination scenarios were assigned using the TCRdist pipeline. A later analysis defined each TCR beta chain by its CDR3 amino acid sequence plus V-gene family, and excluded reads lacking a unique V-gene family. In a later analysis, 550 to 650 highly shared, low-generation-probability nucleotide sequences were removed to address suspected cross-contamination and a sequencing artifact. In a later analysis, a clonal expansion index was calculated for each public chain from normalized within-repertoire ranks of inferred template counts. A later analysis computed generation probabilities with a VDJ recombination model fitted to out-of-frame rearrangements, and checked the results against IGoR. In a later analysis, hypergeometric tests were used to score TCR-TCR, TCR-HLA and TCR-CMV co-occurrence, with a repertoire-size bias correction applied to TCR pairs. To estimate false discovery rates, a later analysis permuted the HLA or CMV assignments 20 times. In a later analysis, co-occurring TCRs were grouped using DBSCAN, and TCRdist sequence similarity was added for clustering within HLA-allele-positive subsets. For co-occurrence clustering, repertoires with fewer than 30,000 or more than 120,000 public chains were excluded, along with a handful of repertoires with anomalous nucleotide sharing. TCRdb mirrors the immuneACCESS table, restricted to in-frame sequences. Some clones are absent from its copies; in checked studies, under half trace to an unresolved V gene, and the reason for the others is unknown. Clonal size and the V and J genes are those of that table, whereas D and trimming came from the DNA. For this sample the table gives more than 75,000 clones, of which around 70% were detected only once. The ten most abundant clones make up roughly 9.1% of the sample.

The cohort was made up of roughly 670 healthy bone marrow donors. At the time of sampling, all cohort members were nominally healthy, though unrecorded immune exposures were likely present. The donor was CMV seropositive and was included in the group of 300 or so seropositive cohort members. Every donor gave a peripheral blood sample, and the peripheral blood mononuclear cells from that sample were used for TCR beta sequencing. The Qiagen DNeasy Blood Extraction Kit was used to extract genomic DNA from the blood cell samples. This chain is built from TRBV7-9 and TRBJ1-5; matching of 5 bases hints at TRBD1 as the D gene. This TCR was recovered from a man aged 40-49 years in good health and CMV-seropositive. Sequences were obtained from PBMCs. The CDR3 protein is CASRKQDQPQHF. The DNA sequence follows: TGTGCCAGCAGAAAACAGGATCAGCCCCAGCATTTT.